Below, 32 T cell receptor beta chains from the same sample are listed, as sequenced in a study of PD-1 blockade in classical Hodgkin lymphoma. The repertoire was sequenced with immunoSEQ multiplex PCR; TCRdb's copy has only in-frame clones and lacks some. The sample lists about 27,000 clones, around 73% seen once, with about 32% in the top ten. Each patient relapsed following autologous stem cell transplantation, and prior brentuximab vedotin exposure differed. The source material was peripheral blood mononuclear cells (PBMCs), sampled before the second cycle of nivolumab. Receptor source: a human donor with classical Hodgkin lymphoma.

CDR3 loop: CASSSYGAYNEQFF. The DNA of the CDR3 is TGTGCCAGCAGTTCATACGGGGCTTATAATGAGCAGTTCTTC. The rearrangement links TRBV2 to TRBJ2-1; perhaps D is TRBD1 or TRBD2 (5 bases each). Trimming took 5 bases from V and 7 from J, leaving 15 bases between them. Germline CDR1 is SNHLY and CDR2 is FYNNEI. This CDR3 contains 14 residues. Together with reference TRBV2 and TRBJ2-1, the CDR3 gives the full variable domain: EPEVTQTPSHQVTQMGQEVILRCVPISNHLYFYWYRQILGQKVEFLVSFYNNEISEKSEIFDDQFSVERPDGSNFTLKIRSTKLEDSAMYFCASSSYGAYNEQFFGPGTRLTVL.

This clone is deemed medium-sized. The rearrangement uses TRBV7-2 and TRBJ1-4, with 8 bases identical to TRBD1. V lost 6 bases, J lost 4 bases, and 10 bases stayed unmatched. Germline CDR1 is SGHTA and CDR2 is FQGNSA. The CDR3 runs to 16 residues. This CDR3 is CASRSPTGGNNEKLFF. CDR3 nucleotides: TGTGCCAGCAGGTCTCCCACAGGGGGAAATAATGAAAAACTGTTTTTT.

This clone has only one observation. The rearrangement uses TRBV9 and TRBJ1-6, with 9 bases identical to TRBD1. Per the germline V gene, CDR1 is SGDLS and CDR2 is YYNGEE. V shed 1 base, J shed 6 bases, and the junction held 5 bases outside the gene matches. This CDR3 has 16 residues. CDR3 sequence (DNA): TGTGCCAGCAGCGTATTGGGACAGGGACGTAATTCACCCCTCCACTTT. Translating gives CASSVLGQGRNSPLHF.

This rearrangement joins TRBV29-1 to TRBJ2-3, with D maybe TRBD1 (7 bases). The V end was cut by 2 bases, the J end by 6 bases, with 15 bases between. CDR1 and CDR2 (germline): SQVTM, ANQGSEA. The CDR3 totals 14 residues. The CDR3 bases are TGCAGCGTTGAATCGGGCAGGGGGGTGGATACGCAGTATTTT. Residues: CSVESGRGVDTQYF.

The chain employs TRBV6-1 and TRBJ2-7; D unresolved. The CDR3 contains 14 residues. CDR1 is MNHNS and CDR2 is SASEGT in the germline V gene. The germline V and J ends were trimmed by 4 bases and 5 bases, with 15 bases remaining between them. CDR3 residues: CASSVYELGHEQYF. CDR3 nucleotide sequence: TGTGCCAGCAGTGTCTATGAGTTGGGCCACGAGCAGTACTTC.

In nucleotides, the CDR3 is TGTGCCATCAGTGAGTTAAGCTCCTATAATTCACCCCTCCACTTT. It specifies CAISELSSYNSPLHF. This chain joins TRBV10-3 and TRBJ1-6; the D is unclear. The CDR3 covers 15 residues. The germline gives CDR1 ENHRY, CDR2 SYGVKD. V was cut by 1 base and J by 0 bases, with 4 bases left in between.

This rearrangement joins TRBV18 to TRBJ2-5; weak D call: TRBD2 (5 bases). Germline lookup yields CDR1 KGHSH and CDR2 LQKENI. Between the trimmed V and J ends, which lost 2 bases and 5 bases, there was a span of 6 bases. The CDR3 has 12 residues. The CDR3 spells CASSPSGETQYF. The CDR3 bases are TGTGCCAGCTCACCATCGGGGGAGACCCAGTACTTC.

The table lists this clone with a few counts. For the CDR3, the DNA is TGTGCCAGCAGTTCCGGACAGGGAATGTCTGGGGCCAACGTCCTGACTTTC. This translates into CASSSGQGMSGANVLTF. The V call is TRBV28, the J call TRBJ2-6; 8 nucleotides align to TRBD1. Trimming cost V 4 bases and J 1 base; bases outside gene matches: 6. Germline V gene sequence: CDR1 MDHEN, CDR2 SYDVKM. The CDR3 contains 17 residues.

This chain joins TRBV19 and TRBJ1-1; D ambiguous. This CDR3 has 11 residues. Germline V gene data show CDR1 as LNHDA and CDR2 as SQIVND (reference sequence). Trimming pared 8 bases from V and 11 bases from J, leaving 15 bases between. The CDR3, as DNA: TGTGCCAGTCAGGACCGTCCCAACGCTTTCTTT. It yields the protein CASQDRPNAFF. The full variable domain, with the rest looked up from reference TRBV19 and TRBJ1-1, is DGGITQSPKYLFRKEGQNVTLSCEQNLNHDAMYWYRQDPGQGLRLIYYSQIVNDFQKGDIAEGYSVSREKKESFPLTVTSAQKNPTAFYLCASQDRPNAFFGQGTRLTVV.

This sequence joins TRBV7-9 and TRBJ1-1; no firm D call. In germline, CDR1 is SEHNR, CDR2 FQNEAQ (reference sequence). V was clipped by 5 bases and J by 0 bases, with 10 bases between them. The CDR3 covers 14 residues. This CDR3 is CASSHDKMNTEAFF. CDR3 nucleotides: TGTGCCAGCAGCCATGACAAGATGAACACTGAAGCTTTCTTT.

The chain's CDR3 is CASRSRTGSNYGYTF. For the CDR3, the DNA is TGCGCCAGCAGATCCCGAACCGGGAGCAACTATGGCTACACCTTC. This chain uses TRBV5-1 with TRBJ1-2, with D hard to call. Germline CDR1 SGHRS, CDR2 YFSETQ. The CDR3 is 15 amino acids. With 5 bases removed from V and 2 bases from J, the gap between germline ends came to 16 bases. The complete variable domain, with remaining parts taken from reference TRBV5-1 and TRBJ1-2, reads KAGVTQTPRYLIKTRGQQVTLSCSPISGHRSVSWYQQTPGQGLQFLFEYFSETQRNKGNFPGRFSGRQFSNSRSEMNVSTLELGDSALYLCASRSRTGSNYGYTFGSGTRLTVV.

The chain links TRBV15 to TRBJ2-3; D remains unclear. The CDR3 is 15 residues long. Germline CDR1 LNHNV, CDR2 YYDKDF (reference sequence). V was pared by 0 bases and J by 2 bases, with 9 bases between. The CDR3 protein is CATSRDLRFTDTQYF. CDR3 in DNA: TGTGCCACCAGCAGAGATCTTCGGTTCACAGATACGCAGTATTTT.

A few counts support this clone. The chain employs TRBV19 and TRBJ2-1; D remains unclear. Germline V gene lookup returns CDR1 LNHDA and CDR2 SQIVND (reference sequence). V was shortened by 2 bases and J by 12 bases, with 11 bases between the two germline ends. The CDR3 has 12 amino acids. The CDR3: CASSIKGSRQFF. The CDR3 coding sequence is TGTGCCAGTAGTATAAAGGGAAGTCGGCAGTTCTTC.

This clone is classed as medium-sized. The CDR3: CASSLYSFDQPQHF. The CDR3 DNA is TGTGCCAGCAGCTTATACAGTTTTGATCAGCCCCAGCATTTT. The chain couples TRBV7-6 to TRBJ1-5; D is ambiguous. Germline V gives CDR1 SGHVS, CDR2 FNYEAQ. The CDR3 contains 14 residues. Trimming removed 2 bases from V and 5 bases from J, with 10 bases in between.

The chain links TRBV5-1 to TRBJ1-3; 8 bases are a match to TRBD1. The V gene's germline CDR1 is SGHRS and CDR2 YFSETQ. This CDR3 region has 14 residues. Germline trimming cut 7 bases from V and 4 bases from J; bases unmatched to any gene: 7. CDR3 in DNA: TGCGCCAGCTCCCAGGGGGCGCGGGGAAACACCATATATTTT. It is translated as CASSQGARGNTIYF.

The V gene is TRBV6-6, the J gene TRBJ1-1; 7 bases map to TRBD1. This CDR3 has 16 amino acids. Trimming took 2 bases from V and 5 from J; bases not matched to a gene: 11. Germline V CDR1 and CDR2: MNHNY, SVGAGI (reference sequence). CDR3 in amino acids: CASSYRETGRRTEAFF. The CDR3 coding sequence is TGTGCCAGCAGTTACCGAGAGACAGGGAGGAGAACTGAAGCTTTCTTT.

This clone has more than one count but fewer than ten. The rearrangement links TRBV6-5 to TRBJ1-1, with D uncertain. CDR3 length equals 15 residues. Trimming cost V 0 bases and J 1 base, with 9 bases left between them. The germline CDR1 and CDR2 sequences are MNHEY and SVGAGI. DNA for the CDR3: TGTGCCAGCAGTTACTCCGGTTGGGGGAACACTGAAGCTTTCTTT. It translates to CASSYSGWGNTEAFF.

V gene TRBV7-2 combines with J gene TRBJ2-3; D is ambiguous. Germline values: CDR1 SGHTA, CDR2 FQGNSA. CDR3 length equals 16 residues. V dropped 5 bases and J dropped 0 bases, with 15 bases sitting between them. This CDR3 is CASSPSGLSSTDTQYF. The CDR3 region has the DNA TGTGCCAGCAGCCCTAGTGGGCTTTCTAGCACAGATACGCAGTATTTT. The full variable domain, its missing parts supplied by reference TRBV7-2 and TRBJ2-3, is GAGVSQSPSNKVTEKGKDVELRCDPISGHTALYWYRQSLGQGLEFLIYFQGNSAPDKSGLPSDRFSAERTGGSVSTLTIQRTQQEDSAVYLCASSPSGLSSTDTQYFGPGTRLTVL.

The chain joins TRBV29-1 to TRBJ1-2; 8 bases agree with TRBD1. The V and J ends lost 6 bases and 8 bases, in that order; junction bases with no gene match: 5. The CDR3 is made up of 11 amino acids. Germline V gene sequence: CDR1 SQVTM, CDR2 ANQGSEA. CDR3 residues: CSVGDRRGYTF. The CDR3 DNA reads as TGCAGCGTGGGGGACAGGAGGGGCTACACCTTC.

The V call is TRBV5-1, the J call TRBJ1-3; D not resolved. From germline, CDR1 is SGHRS and CDR2 YFSETQ. The CDR3 sequence is 15 residues long. Trimming removed 0 bases from V and 0 bases from J, with 7 bases in between. The CDR3 sequence is CASSLDGYSGNTIYF. CDR3 DNA sequence: TGCGCCAGCAGCTTGGACGGATACTCTGGAAACACCATATATTTT.

This chain connects TRBV19 to TRBJ1-4; D is ambiguous. Trimming cost V 3 bases and J 8 bases, with 10 bases left between them. In germline, CDR1 is LNHDA, CDR2 SQIVND (reference sequence). The CDR3 has 13 residues. The CDR3 is CASSMGQIEKLFF. The DNA for the CDR3 is TGTGCCAGTAGTATGGGCCAGATCGAAAAACTGTTTTTT.

The chain links TRBV7-8 to TRBJ1-6, with 8 bases matching TRBD1. The CDR3 is 15 residues long. The V gene's germline CDR1 is SGHVS and CDR2 FQNEAQ. CDR3 residues: CAGSSTGANNSPLHF. The CDR3, as DNA: TGTGCAGGGTCCTCGACAGGGGCAAATAATTCACCCCTCCACTTT.

The gene calls are TRBV5-1 and TRBJ2-1, with 13 bases aligning to TRBD2. Germline V CDR1 and CDR2: SGHRS, YFSETQ. This CDR3 contains 14 residues. V lost 4 bases, J lost 9 bases, and 4 bases stayed unmatched. Here the CDR3 reads CASSTGLAGVEQFF. In DNA form, the CDR3 reads TGCGCCAGCAGCACTGGACTAGCGGGGGTTGAGCAGTTCTTC. The whole variable domain, remainder taken from reference TRBV5-1 and TRBJ2-1, is KAGVTQTPRYLIKTRGQQVTLSCSPISGHRSVSWYQQTPGQGLQFLFEYFSETQRNKGNFPGRFSGRQFSNSRSEMNVSTLELGDSALYLCASSTGLAGVEQFFGPGTRLTVL.

The chain combines TRBV30 with TRBJ1-4, with D tentatively TRBD1 (6 bases). The germline V and J ends were trimmed by 4 bases and 7 bases, with 16 bases remaining between them. CDR1 is GTSNPN, CDR2 SVGIG, per germline (reference sequence). This CDR3 comprises 14 residues. The CDR3: CAWTSQGGAEKLFF. The CDR3 DNA is TGTGCCTGGACCTCACAGGGTGGAGCTGAAAAACTGTTTTTT.

In this sample, this clone turned up a few times. The chain carries TRBV18 and TRBJ1-6; D gene ambiguous. There are 13 residues in the CDR3. The V end lost 3 bases, the J end lost 7 bases, and 7 bases lay between the germline ends. Germline-derived CDR1 and CDR2 are KGHSH and LQKENI. CDR3 in amino acids: CASSPSKNSPLHF. DNA for the CDR3: TGTGCCAGCTCACCCTCCAAAAATTCACCCCTCCACTTT.

This chain uses TRBV23-1 with TRBJ2-2, with 11 nucleotides matching TRBD1. TRBV23-1 is an open reading frame whose function is uncertain. CDR3 length equals 19 residues. After removal of 6 bases from V and 5 bases from J, the junction contained 17 bases not matched to a gene. The DNA for the CDR3 is TGCGCCAGCAGGGGTGGAGGACAGGGGGCAATCAGCGCGACCGGGGAGCTGTTTTTT. Amino acids: CASRGGGQGAISATGELFF.

The chain is built from TRBV9 and TRBJ1-3; D not resolved. There are 13 residues in the CDR3. V lost 3 bases, J lost 2 bases, and 6 bases lay in between. Germline V gives CDR1 SGDLS, CDR2 YYNGEE. This CDR3 reads CASSGQAGNTIYF. The CDR3 DNA reads TGTGCCAGCAGCGGTCAGGCTGGAAACACCATATATTTT.

This sequence joins TRBV27 and TRBJ1-1, with a tentative D call TRBD1 (5 bases). Germline values: CDR1 MNHEY, CDR2 SMNVEV (reference sequence). Trimming left V 7 bases short and J 8 bases short, with 17 bases between. This CDR3 region has 13 residues. CDR3 loop: CASKLGTGQEAFF. The CDR3 DNA reads as TGTGCCAGCAAACTTGGGACGGGCCAAGAAGCTTTCTTT.

The genes are TRBV11-3 and TRBJ2-3; TRBD2 matches 12 bases. Germline V gene data show CDR1 as SGHNT and CDR2 as YENEEA. The CDR3 sequence is 16 residues long. Losses at the gene ends were 5 bases for V and 0 bases for J; bases not matched to a gene: 3. CDR3 protein: CASSRTSGDSTDTQYF. The CDR3 nucleotides are TGTGCCAGCAGCCGGACTAGCGGGGATAGCACAGATACGCAGTATTTT.

This sequence joins TRBV4-3 and TRBJ1-6, with 7 bases aligning to TRBD1. Germline CDR1 LGHNA, CDR2 YSLEER. The CDR3 is 17 amino acids. With V trimmed by 0 bases and J by 7 bases, 9 bases remained unmatched. The CDR3 loop is CASSQEGGRGENSPLHF. The CDR3 DNA sequence: TGCGCCAGCAGCCAAGAGGGGGGCAGGGGGGAAAATTCACCCCTCCACTTT.

This clone was seen a few times. The V gene is TRBV6-6, the J gene TRBJ1-4; weak D call: TRBD1 (5 bases). The ends were cut back, 7 bases at V and 12 bases at J, with 21 bases in the middle. CDR3 length equals 14 residues. Germline V gene sequence: CDR1 MNHNY, CDR2 SVGAGI (reference sequence). The CDR3 coding sequence is TGTGCCAGCACCGAGACACGGCCGGCGGGGGAACTGTTTTTT. This encodes CASTETRPAGELFF.

The J gene is TRBJ2-3, the V gene TRBV25-1; 10 bases are shared with TRBD1. There are 15 residues in the CDR3. Trimming at V came to 5 bases and at J to 0 bases, leaving 2 bases not matched to a gene. CDR1 and CDR2 (germline): MGHDK, SYGVNS. In DNA form, the CDR3 reads TGTGCCAGCAGTCGGGACAGGGGAAGCACAGATACGCAGTATTTT. This codes for CASSRDRGSTDTQYF.